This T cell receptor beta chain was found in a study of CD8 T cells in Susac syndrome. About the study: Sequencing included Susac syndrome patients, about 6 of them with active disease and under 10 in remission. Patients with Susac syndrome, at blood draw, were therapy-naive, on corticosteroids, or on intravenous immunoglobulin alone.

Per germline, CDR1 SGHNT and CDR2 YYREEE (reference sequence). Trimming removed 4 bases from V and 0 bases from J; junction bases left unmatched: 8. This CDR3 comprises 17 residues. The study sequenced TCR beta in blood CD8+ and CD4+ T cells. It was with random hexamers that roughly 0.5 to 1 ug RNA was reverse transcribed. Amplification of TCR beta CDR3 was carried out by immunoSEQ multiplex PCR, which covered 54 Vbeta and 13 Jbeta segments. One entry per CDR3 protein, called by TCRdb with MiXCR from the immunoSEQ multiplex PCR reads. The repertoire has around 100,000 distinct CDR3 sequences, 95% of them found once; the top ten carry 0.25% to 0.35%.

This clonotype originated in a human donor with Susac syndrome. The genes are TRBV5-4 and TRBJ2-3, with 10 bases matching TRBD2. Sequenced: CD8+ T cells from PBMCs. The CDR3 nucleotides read TGTGCCAGCAGCGCAGCGGGGGGGAAACCTAGCACAGATACGCAGTATTTT. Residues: CASSAAGGKPSTDTQYF.